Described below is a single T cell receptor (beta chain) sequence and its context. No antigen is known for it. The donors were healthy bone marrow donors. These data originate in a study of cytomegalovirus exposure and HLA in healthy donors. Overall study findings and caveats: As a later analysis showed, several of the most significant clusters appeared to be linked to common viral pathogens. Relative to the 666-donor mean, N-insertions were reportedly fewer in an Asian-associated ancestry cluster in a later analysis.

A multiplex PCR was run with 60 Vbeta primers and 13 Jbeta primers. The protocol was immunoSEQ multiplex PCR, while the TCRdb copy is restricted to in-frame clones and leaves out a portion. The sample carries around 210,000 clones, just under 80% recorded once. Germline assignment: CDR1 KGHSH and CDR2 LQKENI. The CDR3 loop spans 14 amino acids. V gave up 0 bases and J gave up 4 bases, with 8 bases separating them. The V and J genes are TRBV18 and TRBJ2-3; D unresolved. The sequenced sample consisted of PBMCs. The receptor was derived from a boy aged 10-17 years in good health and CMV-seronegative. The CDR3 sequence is CASSPPDQSDTQYF. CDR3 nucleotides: TGTGCCAGCTCACCACCAGATCAGTCAGATACGCAGTATTTT. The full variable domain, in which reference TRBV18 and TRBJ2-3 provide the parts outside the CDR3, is NAGVMQNPRHLVRRRGQEARLRCSPMKGHSHVYWYRQLPEEGLKFMVYLQKENIIDESGMPKERFSAEFPKEGPSILRIQQVVRGDSAAYFCASSPPDQSDTQYFGPGTRLTVL.